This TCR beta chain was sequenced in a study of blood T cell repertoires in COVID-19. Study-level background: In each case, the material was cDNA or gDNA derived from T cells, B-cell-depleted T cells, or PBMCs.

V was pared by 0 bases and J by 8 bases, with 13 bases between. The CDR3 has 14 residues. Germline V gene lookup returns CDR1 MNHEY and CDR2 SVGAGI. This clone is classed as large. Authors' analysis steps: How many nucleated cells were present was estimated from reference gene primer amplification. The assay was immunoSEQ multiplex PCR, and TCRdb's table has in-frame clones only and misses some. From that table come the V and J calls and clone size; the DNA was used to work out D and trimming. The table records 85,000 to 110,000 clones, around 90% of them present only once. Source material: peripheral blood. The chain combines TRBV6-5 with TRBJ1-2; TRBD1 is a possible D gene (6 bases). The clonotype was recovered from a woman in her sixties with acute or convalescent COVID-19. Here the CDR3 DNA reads TGTGCCAGCAGTTACTCTGGGGGACAAGAAGGCTACACCTTC. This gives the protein CASSYSGGQEGYTF.